One and the same sample provided the 27 T cell receptor beta chains below, sequenced in a study of T cell responses to AZD1222 COVID-19 vaccine. Sequencing was performed with immunoSEQ multiplex PCR; in TCRdb, only in-frame clones are kept and a portion is missing. In the table there are roughly 190,000 clones, approximately 92% of which are singletons. This specimen was peripheral blood, taken 28 days after the second dose of the MenACWY control vaccine. The receptors were sampled from an adult who received the MenACWY meningococcal vaccine as a control.

This sequence joins TRBV2 and TRBJ1-5; a possible D gene is TRBD1 (6 bases). V was clipped by 7 bases and J by 5 bases, with 15 bases between them. Germline V gene lookup returns CDR1 SNHLY and CDR2 FYNNEI. CDR3 length: 14 residues. The CDR3 DNA sequence: TGTGCCAGCAATGAGGGGGGGGATTATCAGCCCCAGCATTTT. It encodes CASNEGGDYQPQHF.

This sequence joins TRBV30 and TRBJ1-3; D uncertain. Per germline, CDR1 GTSNPN and CDR2 SVGIG (reference sequence). Trimming pared 4 bases from V and 0 bases from J, leaving 10 bases between. CDR3 length: 14 amino acids. The CDR3 coding sequence is TGTGCCTGGAAACTTTTCCGCTCTGGAAACACCATATATTTT. Its translation: CAWKLFRSGNTIYF.

The chain is built from TRBV20-1 and TRBJ2-7, with 7 bases matching TRBD1. Germline assignment: CDR1 DFQATT and CDR2 SNEGSKA (reference sequence). The V segment lost 5 bases and the J segment 6 bases; nucleotides outside the gene matches: 4. CDR3 length: 11 amino acids. CDR3 DNA: TGCAGTGCTGACAGGGAAAGCGAGCAGTACTTC. The encoded protein is CSADRESEQYF.

This chain uses TRBV27 with TRBJ1-2; D is uncertain. Germline loops: CDR1 MNHEY, CDR2 SMNVEV (reference sequence). Trimming removed 3 bases from V and 3 bases from J, with 8 bases in between. This CDR3 comprises 13 residues. This chain's CDR3 is CASSFLGYYGYTF. The CDR3 bases are TGTGCCAGCAGTTTCTTAGGATACTATGGCTACACCTTC.

The chain employs TRBV7-2 and TRBJ2-2; D remains unclear. This CDR3 region has 14 residues. Looked up from germline, CDR1 is SGHTA and CDR2 is FQGNSA. V was clipped by 8 bases and J by 2 bases, with 12 bases between them. The CDR3 loop is CASRNDPNTGELFF. In DNA form, the CDR3 reads TGTGCCAGCCGGAACGACCCAAACACCGGGGAGCTGTTTTTT.

The CDR3 DNA reads TGCGCCAGCAGCCAAGATAAATCACAGGCGTACAACTATGGCTACACCTTC. Its translation is CASSQDKSQAYNYGYTF. The chain employs TRBV4-1 and TRBJ1-2; tentatively, D is TRBD1 (5 bases). Germline loops: CDR1 MGHRA, CDR2 YSYEKL. This CDR3 contains 17 residues. With 0 bases removed from V and 2 bases from J, the gap between germline ends came to 16 bases.

The chain links TRBV7-8 to TRBJ1-2, with 8 bases lining up with TRBD1. This CDR3 comprises 14 residues. The ends lost 5 bases at V and 5 bases at J; junction bases unmatched: 7. Per the germline V gene, CDR1 is SGHVS and CDR2 is FQNEAQ. CDR3 sequence (DNA): TGTGCCAGCAGCACCCGGACAGGGACTTATGGCTACACCTTC. Protein sequence: CASSTRTGTYGYTF.

This chain joins TRBV7-2 and TRBJ2-7; the D gene is possibly TRBD2 (6 bases). V shed 6 bases and J shed 0 bases, with 9 bases lying between them. Germline loops: CDR1 SGHTA, CDR2 FQGNSA. CDR3 length: 13 amino acids. The CDR3 protein is CASRVTSSYEQYF. DNA of the CDR3: TGTGCCAGCAGAGTGACTAGCTCCTACGAGCAGTACTTC.

V usage is TRBV11-2 and J usage is TRBJ1-2; 10 positions agree with TRBD1. The CDR3 runs 15 residues. Per germline, CDR1 SGHAT and CDR2 FQNNGV. J gave up 4 bases and V 5 bases, and 7 bases lay outside the gene matches. The chain's CDR3 is CASSPGQGGFYGYTF. CDR3 DNA: TGTGCCAGCAGCCCCGGACAGGGGGGATTCTATGGCTACACCTTC.

This chain links TRBV2 with TRBJ1-5; D is uncertain. Germline loops: CDR1 SNHLY, CDR2 FYNNEI. This CDR3 comprises 15 residues. V lost 4 bases, J lost 4 bases, and 14 bases lay in between. CDR3 sequence (DNA): TGTGCCAGCAGTGCCGAAGAGGTAAGGAATCAGCCCCAGCATTTT. It translates to CASSAEEVRNQPQHF.

This chain connects TRBV19 to TRBJ2-3; D is unresolved. This CDR3 has 15 residues. The V gene lost 5 bases and the J gene lost 1 base, with 13 bases spanning the gap. Germline V gives CDR1 LNHDA, CDR2 SQIVND (reference sequence). CDR3 DNA sequence: TGTGCCAGTAGTTCCCGACGGCTTGGCACAGATACGCAGTATTTT. Its protein is CASSSRRLGTDTQYF. The whole variable domain, remainder taken from reference TRBV19 and TRBJ2-3, is DGGITQSPKYLFRKEGQNVTLSCEQNLNHDAMYWYRQDPGQGLRLIYYSQIVNDFQKGDIAEGYSVSREKKESFPLTVTSAQKNPTAFYLCASSSRRLGTDTQYFGPGTRLTVL.

The CDR3 spells CASRVRNYGYTF. CDR3 coding DNA: TGCGCCTCAAGAGTAAGAAACTATGGCTACACCTTC. The V call is TRBV10-1, the J call TRBJ1-2; D gene uncertain. The CDR3 is 12 residues long. V shed 11 bases and J shed 2 bases, with 12 bases lying between them. Germline V gene data show CDR1 as WNHNN and CDR2 as SYGVQD (reference sequence).

The chain recombines TRBV18 with TRBJ2-3; no reliable D call. Germline-derived CDR1 and CDR2 are KGHSH and LQKENI. This CDR3 has 13 residues. Trimming shortened V by 4 bases and J by 0 bases, and 5 bases separated the two germline ends. The CDR3 loop is CASSLKSTDTQYF. CDR3 nucleotides: TGTGCCAGCTCACTAAAGAGCACAGATACGCAGTATTTT.

The chain joins TRBV29-1 to TRBJ2-2; D gene uncertain. The CDR3 length is 12 residues. CDR1 is SQVTM, CDR2 ANQGSEA, per germline. V gave up 4 bases and J gave up 5 bases, with 8 bases separating them. The CDR3 is CSVGVGTGELFF. CDR3 sequence (DNA): TGCAGCGTTGGGGTAGGAACCGGGGAGCTGTTTTTT.

V usage is TRBV7-8 and J usage is TRBJ2-5; a possible D gene is TRBD1 (7 bases). Germline V gene data show CDR1 as SGHVS and CDR2 as FQNEAQ. Trimming took off 7 bases at V and 1 base at J, with 19 bases between the two ends. This CDR3 is built from 16 residues. The CDR3 DNA follows: TGTGCCAGCATCCAGGGGGGAACAAGAGGCCAAGAGACCCAGTACTTC. Its protein product is CASIQGGTRGQETQYF.

The chain's CDR3 is CSAPETQYF. The CDR3 DNA reads as TGCAGTGCTCCTGAGACCCAGTACTTC. J is TRBJ2-5 and V is TRBV20-1; unclear D gene. Germline assignment: CDR1 DFQATT and CDR2 SNEGSKA (reference sequence). Trimming pared 5 bases from V and 5 bases from J, leaving 3 bases between. The CDR3 sequence is 9 residues long.

This chain connects TRBV4-2 to TRBJ2-6, with a weak D call TRBD2 (5 bases). V lost 0 bases to trimming and J lost 2 bases, with 20 bases between them. The CDR3 length is 20 residues. Germline assignment: CDR1 LGHNA and CDR2 YNFKEQ. In nucleotides, the CDR3 is TGTGCCAGCAGCCAAGAAAGCGGAAGGGTCGCCAGCCCTGGGGCCAACGTCCTGACTTTC. Translation: CASSQESGRVASPGANVLTF.

The chain links TRBV10-2 to TRBJ2-1; D is undetermined. The CDR3 has 15 amino acids. The ends were cut back, 7 bases at V and 0 bases at J, with 13 bases in the middle. Germline lookup yields CDR1 WSHSY and CDR2 SAAADI. CDR3 sequence: CASTPSHPSYNEQFF. The CDR3 DNA sequence: TGCGCCAGCACCCCAAGTCACCCCTCCTACAATGAGCAGTTCTTC.

The J gene is TRBJ1-6, the V gene TRBV6-6; the match to TRBD1 covers 7 bases. The CDR3 is made up of 14 amino acids. V was pared by 7 bases and J by 7 bases, with 7 bases of the junction left unmatched. Germline V lookup: CDR1 MNHNY, CDR2 SVGAGI (reference sequence). This CDR3 is CASTRQGRNSPLHF. In DNA, the CDR3 is TGTGCCAGCACTAGACAGGGTCGAAATTCACCCCTCCACTTT.

V and J are TRBV5-1 and TRBJ2-2; D is possibly TRBD2 (6 bases). CDR1 is SGHRS and CDR2 is YFSETQ in the germline V gene. CDR3 length: 13 residues. V was trimmed by 4 bases and J by 4 bases, leaving 8 bases between them. The CDR3 DNA is TGCGCCAGCAGCAAACTAGCCACCGGGGAGCTGTTTTTT. Its protein is CASSKLATGELFF. The full variable domain, its missing parts supplied by reference TRBV5-1 and TRBJ2-2, is KAGVTQTPRYLIKTRGQQVTLSCSPISGHRSVSWYQQTPGQGLQFLFEYFSETQRNKGNFPGRFSGRQFSNSRSEMNVSTLELGDSALYLCASSKLATGELFFGEGSRLTVL.

CDR3 residues: CASSFRDRAGYGYTF. DNA for the CDR3: TGTGCCAGCAGCTTCAGGGACAGAGCTGGCTATGGCTACACCTTC. The genes are TRBV9 and TRBJ1-2; TRBD1 agrees at 7 bases. J lost 4 bases, V lost 4 bases, and 10 bases had no gene match. Per the germline V gene, CDR1 is SGDLS and CDR2 is YYNGEE. This CDR3 has 15 amino acids. The entire variable domain, with the rest obtained from reference TRBV9 and TRBJ1-2, is as follows: DSGVTQTPKHLITATGQRVTLRCSPRSGDLSVYWYQQSLDQGLQFLIQYYNGEERAKGNILERFSAQQFPDLHSELNLSSLELGDSALYFCASSFRDRAGYGYTFGSGTRLTVV.

The V and J genes are TRBV12-3 or TRBV12-4 and TRBJ2-5; D remains unclear. The length of the CDR3 is 13 residues. Trimming pared 4 bases from V and 5 bases from J, leaving 11 bases between. The CDR3: CASSSFTTETQYF. The CDR3 DNA reads TGTGCCAGCAGTTCTTTCACGACGGAGACCCAGTACTTC.

The chain employs TRBV18 and TRBJ1-5; D is possibly TRBD1 (5 bases). Trimming cost V 6 bases and J 0 bases, with 9 bases left between them. Germline V gene data show CDR1 as KGHSH and CDR2 as LQKENI. The CDR3 loop spans 14 amino acids. The CDR3 loop is CASSEGSSNQPQHF. CDR3 sequence (DNA): TGTGCCAGCTCCGAGGGGAGTAGCAATCAGCCCCAGCATTTT.

The gene calls are TRBV4-1 and TRBJ1-4; D is unresolved. This CDR3 is 12 amino acids long. The germline V gene has CDR1 MGHRA and CDR2 YSYEKL. Trimming left V 5 bases short and J 4 bases short, with 5 bases between. As DNA, the CDR3 is TGCGCCAGCAGCGGGAATAATGAAAAACTGTTTTTT. Its translation: CASSGNNEKLFF.

The rearrangement uses TRBV2 and TRBJ1-4; D perhaps matches TRBD1 (5 bases). The CDR3 contains 15 residues. V lost 6 bases, J lost 5 bases, and 16 bases lay in between. Germline loops: CDR1 SNHLY, CDR2 FYNNEI. CDR3 amino acids: CASRALGAGNEKLFF. CDR3 bases: TGTGCCAGCAGGGCCCTCGGGGCCGGCAATGAAAAACTGTTTTTT.

The J gene is TRBJ2-7, the V gene TRBV10-3; 9 nucleotides line up with TRBD1. The V and J ends lost 2 bases and 7 bases, in that order; junction bases with no gene match: 6. The CDR3 contains 14 residues. Germline V gene data show CDR1 as ENHRY and CDR2 as SYGVKD. The CDR3 is CAISEPQGAGEQYF. The CDR3 region has the DNA TGTGCCATCAGTGAGCCACAGGGGGCGGGTGAGCAGTACTTC.

This clone is deemed medium-sized. In the same sample, other DNA sequences code for this CDR3. The CDR3 DNA follows: TGTGCCAGCAGTGCGGGCCAGGGTACTGAAGCTTTCTTT. Residues: CASSAGQGTEAFF. This rearrangement joins TRBV2 to TRBJ1-1, with D possibly TRBD1 on 5 matching bases. The V gene lost 4 bases and the J gene lost 5 bases, with 11 bases spanning the gap. CDR3 length: 13 amino acids. Per germline, CDR1 SNHLY and CDR2 FYNNEI.